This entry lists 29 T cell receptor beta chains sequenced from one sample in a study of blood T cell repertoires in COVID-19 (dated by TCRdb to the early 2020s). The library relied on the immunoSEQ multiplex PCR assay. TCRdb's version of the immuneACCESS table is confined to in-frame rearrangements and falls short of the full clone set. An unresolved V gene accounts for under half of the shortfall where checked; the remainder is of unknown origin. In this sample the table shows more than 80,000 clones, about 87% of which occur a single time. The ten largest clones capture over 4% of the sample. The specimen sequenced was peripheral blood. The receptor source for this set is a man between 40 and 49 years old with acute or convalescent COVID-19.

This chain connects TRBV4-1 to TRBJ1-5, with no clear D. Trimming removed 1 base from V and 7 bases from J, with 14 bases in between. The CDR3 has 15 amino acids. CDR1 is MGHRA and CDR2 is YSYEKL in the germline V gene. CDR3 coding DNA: TGCGCCAGCAGCCAAGGACGTCTTTCGGGGCAGCCCCAGCATTTT. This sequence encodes CASSQGRLSGQPQHF.

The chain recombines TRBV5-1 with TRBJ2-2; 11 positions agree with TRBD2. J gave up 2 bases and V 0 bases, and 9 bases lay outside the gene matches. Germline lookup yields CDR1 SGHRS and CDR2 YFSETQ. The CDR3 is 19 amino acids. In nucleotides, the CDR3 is TGCGCCAGCAGCTTGGCGACGGGGACTAGCGGATTTAACACCGGGGAGCTGTTTTTT. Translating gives CASSLATGTSGFNTGELFF.

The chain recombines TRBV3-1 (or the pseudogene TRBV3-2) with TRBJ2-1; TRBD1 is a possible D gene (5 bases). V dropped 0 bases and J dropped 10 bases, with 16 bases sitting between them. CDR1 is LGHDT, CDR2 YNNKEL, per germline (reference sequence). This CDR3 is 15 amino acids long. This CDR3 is CASSQEGRAHREQFF. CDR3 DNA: TGTGCCAGCAGCCAAGAAGGCCGGGCGCACAGGGAGCAGTTCTTC.

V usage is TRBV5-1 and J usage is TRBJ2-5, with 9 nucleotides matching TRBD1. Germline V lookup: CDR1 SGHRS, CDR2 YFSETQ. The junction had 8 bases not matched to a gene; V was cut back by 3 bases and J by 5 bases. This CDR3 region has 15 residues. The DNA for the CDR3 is TGCGCCAGCAGCTACCTCCGAGGACAGGGGGAGACCCAGTACTTC. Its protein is CASSYLRGQGETQYF.

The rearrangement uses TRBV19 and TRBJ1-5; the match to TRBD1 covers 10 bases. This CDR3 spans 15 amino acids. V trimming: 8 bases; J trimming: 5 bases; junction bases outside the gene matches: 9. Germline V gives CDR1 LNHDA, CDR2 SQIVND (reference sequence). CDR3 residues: CASGAWTGGDQPQHF. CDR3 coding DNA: TGTGCCAGTGGCGCTTGGACAGGGGGTGATCAGCCCCAGCATTTT. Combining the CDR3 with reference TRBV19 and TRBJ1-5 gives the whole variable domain DGGITQSPKYLFRKEGQNVTLSCEQNLNHDAMYWYRQDPGQGLRLIYYSQIVNDFQKGDIAEGYSVSREKKESFPLTVTSAQKNPTAFYLCASGAWTGGDQPQHFGDGTRLSIL.

The CDR3 DNA sequence: TGTGCCAGCAGCTTCAGGGGGACAAGTAGCGGGATCTTTTCCACCGGGGAGCTGTTTTTT. Translating it yields CASSFRGTSSGIFSTGELFF. V and J are TRBV27 and TRBJ2-2, with D tentatively TRBD2 (8 bases). CDR1 is MNHEY, CDR2 SMNVEV, per germline (reference sequence). Trimming cost V 6 bases and J 4 bases, with 30 bases left between them. This CDR3 is 20 amino acids long.

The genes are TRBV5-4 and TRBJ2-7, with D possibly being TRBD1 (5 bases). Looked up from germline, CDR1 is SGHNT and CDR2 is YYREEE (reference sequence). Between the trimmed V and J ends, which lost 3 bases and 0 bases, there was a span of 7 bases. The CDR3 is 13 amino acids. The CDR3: CASSSTASYEQYF. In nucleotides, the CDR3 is TGTGCCAGCAGCTCGACAGCCTCCTACGAGCAGTACTTC. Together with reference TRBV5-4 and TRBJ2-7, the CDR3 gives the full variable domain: ETGVTQSPTHLIKTRGQQVTLRCSSQSGHNTVSWYQQALGQGPQFIFQYYREEENGRGNFPPRFSGLQFPNYSSELNVNALELDDSALYLCASSSTASYEQYFGPGTRLTVT.

The CDR3 spells CAWSALSGNTIYF. DNA for the CDR3: TGTGCCTGGAGTGCCCTCTCTGGAAACACCATATATTTT. V gene TRBV30 combines with J gene TRBJ1-3; D call uncertain. V lost 1 base to trimming and J lost 0 bases, with 4 bases between them. This CDR3 is built from 13 residues. Germline loops: CDR1 GTSNPN, CDR2 SVGIG (reference sequence).

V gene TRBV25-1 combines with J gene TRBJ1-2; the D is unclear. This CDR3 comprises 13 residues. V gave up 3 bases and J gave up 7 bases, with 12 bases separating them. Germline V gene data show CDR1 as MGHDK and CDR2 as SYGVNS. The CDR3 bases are TGTGCCAGCAGTGATTTTGGCGCGGCTGGCTACACCTTC. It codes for CASSDFGAAGYTF.

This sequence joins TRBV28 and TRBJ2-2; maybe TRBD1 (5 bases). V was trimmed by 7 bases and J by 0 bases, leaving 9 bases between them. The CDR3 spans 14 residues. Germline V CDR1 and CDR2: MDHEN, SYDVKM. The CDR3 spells CASKRGANTGELFF. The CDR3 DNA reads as TGTGCCAGCAAAAGGGGCGCGAACACCGGGGAGCTGTTTTTT.

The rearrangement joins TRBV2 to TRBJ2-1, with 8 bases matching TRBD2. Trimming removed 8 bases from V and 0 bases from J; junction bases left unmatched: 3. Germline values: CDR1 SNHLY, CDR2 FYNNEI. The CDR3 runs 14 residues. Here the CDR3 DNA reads TGTGCCAGCGGTAGCGGGAACTCCTACAATGAGCAGTTCTTC. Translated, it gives CASGSGNSYNEQFF.

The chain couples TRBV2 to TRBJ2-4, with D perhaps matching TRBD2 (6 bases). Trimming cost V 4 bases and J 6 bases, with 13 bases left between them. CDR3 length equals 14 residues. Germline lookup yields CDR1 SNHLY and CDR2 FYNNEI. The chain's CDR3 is CASSGLGAGNIQYF. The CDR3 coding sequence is TGTGCCAGCAGTGGACTGGGAGCGGGAAACATTCAGTACTTC.

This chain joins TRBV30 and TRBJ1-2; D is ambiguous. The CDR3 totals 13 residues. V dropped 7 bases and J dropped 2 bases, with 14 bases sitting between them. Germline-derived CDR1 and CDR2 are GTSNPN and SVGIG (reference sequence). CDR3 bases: TGTGCCTCCAGTTCTTCGCCAAACTATGGCTACACCTTC. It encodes CASSSSPNYGYTF. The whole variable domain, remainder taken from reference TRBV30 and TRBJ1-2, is SQTIHQWPATLVQPVGSPLSLECTVEGTSNPNLYWYRQAAGRGLQLLFYSVGIGQISSEVPQNLSASRPQDRQFILSSKKLLLSDSGFYLCASSSSPNYGYTFGSGTRLTVV.

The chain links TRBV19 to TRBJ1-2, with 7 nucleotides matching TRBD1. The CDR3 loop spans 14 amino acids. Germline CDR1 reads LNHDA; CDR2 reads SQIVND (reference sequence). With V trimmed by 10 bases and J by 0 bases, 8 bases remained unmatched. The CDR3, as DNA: TGTGCCACCCGAGAGACAGGGACTAACTATGGCTACACCTTC. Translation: CATRETGTNYGYTF.

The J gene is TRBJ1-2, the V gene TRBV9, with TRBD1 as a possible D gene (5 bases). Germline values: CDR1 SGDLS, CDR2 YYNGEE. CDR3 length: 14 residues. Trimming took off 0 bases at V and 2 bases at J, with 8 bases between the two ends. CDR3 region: CASSVAPGNYGYTF. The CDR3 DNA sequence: TGTGCCAGCAGCGTAGCCCCAGGGAACTATGGCTACACCTTC.

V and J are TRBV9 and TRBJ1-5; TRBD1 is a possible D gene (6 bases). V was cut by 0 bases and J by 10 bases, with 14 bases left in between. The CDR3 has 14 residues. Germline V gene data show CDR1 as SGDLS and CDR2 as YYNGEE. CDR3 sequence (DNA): TGTGCCAGCAGCGTAGAGGCACAGGGCAATCCCCAGCATTTT. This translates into CASSVEAQGNPQHF.

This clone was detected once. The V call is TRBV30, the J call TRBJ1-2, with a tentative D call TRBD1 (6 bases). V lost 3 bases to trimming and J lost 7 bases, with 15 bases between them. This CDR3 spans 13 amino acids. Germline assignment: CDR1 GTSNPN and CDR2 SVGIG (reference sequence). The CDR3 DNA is TGTGCCTGGAGCGCGGGAGGGGGAATTGGCTACACCTTC. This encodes CAWSAGGGIGYTF.

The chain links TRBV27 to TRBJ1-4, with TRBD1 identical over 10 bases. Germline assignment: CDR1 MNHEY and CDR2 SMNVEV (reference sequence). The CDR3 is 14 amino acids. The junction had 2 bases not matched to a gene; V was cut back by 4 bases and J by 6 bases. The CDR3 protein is CASSSGQGYEKLFF. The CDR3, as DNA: TGTGCCAGCAGTTCGGGACAGGGGTATGAAAAACTGTTTTTT.

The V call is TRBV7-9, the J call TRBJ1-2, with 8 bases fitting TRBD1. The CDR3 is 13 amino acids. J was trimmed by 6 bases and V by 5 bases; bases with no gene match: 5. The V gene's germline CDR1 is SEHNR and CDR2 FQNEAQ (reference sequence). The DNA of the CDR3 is TGTGCCAGCAGCCGGGACAGGCTGCATGGCTACACCTTC. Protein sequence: CASSRDRLHGYTF.

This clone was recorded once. The CDR3 bases are TGCAGCGCCAGCTCAGGGGGCGAGCAGTACTTC. This sequence encodes CSASSGGEQYF. The rearrangement uses TRBV29-1 and TRBJ2-7; 7 bases line up with TRBD1. Germline V gives CDR1 SQVTM, CDR2 ANQGSEA. V was clipped by 7 bases and J by 6 bases; unmatched bases: 6. The CDR3 runs 11 residues.

The CDR3 loop is CAISETGGGNNQPQHF. The DNA of the CDR3 is TGTGCCATCAGTGAGACGGGGGGAGGGAACAATCAGCCCCAGCATTTT. The rearrangement links TRBV10-3 to TRBJ1-5, with D perhaps TRBD1 (5 bases). Trimming shortened V by 2 bases and J by 3 bases, and 14 bases separated the two germline ends. The CDR3 spans 16 residues. Germline V gives CDR1 ENHRY, CDR2 SYGVKD.

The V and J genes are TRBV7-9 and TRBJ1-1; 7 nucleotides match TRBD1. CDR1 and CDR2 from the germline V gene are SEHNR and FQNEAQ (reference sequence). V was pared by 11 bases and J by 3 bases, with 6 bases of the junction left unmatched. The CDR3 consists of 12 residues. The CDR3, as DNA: TGTGCCTCACGACAGGGTTACACTGAAGCTTTCTTT. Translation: CASRQGYTEAFF.

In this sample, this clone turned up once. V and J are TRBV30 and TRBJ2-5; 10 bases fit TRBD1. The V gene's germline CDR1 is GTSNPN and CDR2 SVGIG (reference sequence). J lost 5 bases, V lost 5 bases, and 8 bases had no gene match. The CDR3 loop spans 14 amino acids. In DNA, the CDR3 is TGTGCCTGGGCCGGGACAGGGGTTGGGGAGACCCAGTACTTC. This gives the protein CAWAGTGVGETQYF.

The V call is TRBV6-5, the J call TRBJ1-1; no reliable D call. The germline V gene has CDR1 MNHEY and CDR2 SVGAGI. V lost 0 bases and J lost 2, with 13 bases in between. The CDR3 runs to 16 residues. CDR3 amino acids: CASSYSTQTTNTEAFF. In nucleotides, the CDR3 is TGTGCCAGCAGTTACTCGACGCAGACAACAAACACTGAAGCTTTCTTT.

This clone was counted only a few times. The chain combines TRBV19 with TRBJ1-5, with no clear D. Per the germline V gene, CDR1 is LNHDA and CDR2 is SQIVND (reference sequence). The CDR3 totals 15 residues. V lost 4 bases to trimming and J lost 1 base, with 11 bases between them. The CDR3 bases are TGTGCCAGTAGTACCCCGGGTGGGAGCAATCAGCCCCAGCATTTT. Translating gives CASSTPGGSNQPQHF.

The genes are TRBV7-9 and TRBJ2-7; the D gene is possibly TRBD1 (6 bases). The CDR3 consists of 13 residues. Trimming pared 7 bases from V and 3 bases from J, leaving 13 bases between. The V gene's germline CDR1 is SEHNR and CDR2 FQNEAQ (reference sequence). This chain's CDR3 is CASIPRDNYEQYF. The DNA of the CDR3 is TGTGCCAGCATCCCCCGGGACAACTACGAGCAGTACTTC.

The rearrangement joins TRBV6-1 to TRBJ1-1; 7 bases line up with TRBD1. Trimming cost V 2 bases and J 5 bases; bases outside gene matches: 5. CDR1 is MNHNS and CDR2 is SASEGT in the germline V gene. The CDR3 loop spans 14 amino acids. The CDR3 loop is CASSEQRGRTEAFF. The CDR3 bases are TGTGCCAGCAGTGAACAGAGGGGGCGGACTGAAGCTTTCTTT.

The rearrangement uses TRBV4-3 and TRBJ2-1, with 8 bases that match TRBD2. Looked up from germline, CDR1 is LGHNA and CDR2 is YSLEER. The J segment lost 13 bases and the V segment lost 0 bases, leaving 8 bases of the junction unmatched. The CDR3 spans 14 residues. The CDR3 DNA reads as TGCGCCAGCAGCCAAGATACTCGGGGGGGGCAACAGTTCTTC. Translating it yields CASSQDTRGGQQFF.

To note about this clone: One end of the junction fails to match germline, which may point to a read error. The CDR3 bases are TGTGCATGGATACCCGGGACAGGGCATGGCTACACCTTC. It specifies CAWIPGTGHGYTF. The V and J genes are TRBV30 and TRBJ1-2; TRBD1 agrees at 9 bases. Germline V lookup: CDR1 GTSNPN, CDR2 SVGIG (reference sequence). This CDR3 is 13 amino acids long.